This section outlines one T cell receptor (beta chain) sequence together with its context. With 60 Vbeta and 13 Jbeta primers, the PCR was carried out. Assay used: immunoSEQ multiplex PCR; TCRdb lists only in-frame clones, some missing. The sample lists fewer than 200,000 clones, 82% occurring once. The record originates from a study of cytomegalovirus exposure and HLA in healthy donors. The TCR sequence derives from a woman between 18 and 30 years old in good health and CMV-seronegative. The sample taken for sequencing was PBMCs.

For the CDR3, the DNA is TGTGCCAGCAGTGAATGGAGGACGCAGTATTTT. It yields the protein CASSEWRTQYF. The rearrangement links TRBV6-1 to TRBJ2-3, with a tentative D call TRBD2 (5 bases). V lost 2 bases and J 9 bases, leaving 6 bases between the germline ends. CDR1 MNHNS and CDR2 SASEGT come from the germline V gene. The CDR3 runs 11 residues.